This TCR beta chain was recovered during a study of blood T cell repertoires in COVID-19. Across the whole study: COVID-19 samples from acute and convalescent phases originated in the United States, Italy and Spain.

The protocol was immunoSEQ multiplex PCR, while the TCRdb copy is restricted to in-frame clones and leaves out a portion. This repertoire shows approximately 280,000 clones, just under 90% found once; its top ten account for 1.9%. Trimming cost V 1 base and J 9 bases; bases outside gene matches: 2. The CDR3 loop spans 15 amino acids. Germline CDR1 is LGHDT and CDR2 is YNNKEL (reference sequence). The source material was PBMCs or T cells enriched from blood (not recorded which). The receptor was derived from a woman aged 60 to 75 who had recovered from COVID-19. The V and J genes are TRBV3-1 (or the pseudogene TRBV3-2) and TRBJ2-1, with 14 bases aligning to TRBD2. The CDR3 reads CASSQGLAGGFEQFF. DNA of the CDR3: TGTGCCAGCAGCCAAGGACTAGCGGGGGGGTTTGAGCAGTTCTTC.